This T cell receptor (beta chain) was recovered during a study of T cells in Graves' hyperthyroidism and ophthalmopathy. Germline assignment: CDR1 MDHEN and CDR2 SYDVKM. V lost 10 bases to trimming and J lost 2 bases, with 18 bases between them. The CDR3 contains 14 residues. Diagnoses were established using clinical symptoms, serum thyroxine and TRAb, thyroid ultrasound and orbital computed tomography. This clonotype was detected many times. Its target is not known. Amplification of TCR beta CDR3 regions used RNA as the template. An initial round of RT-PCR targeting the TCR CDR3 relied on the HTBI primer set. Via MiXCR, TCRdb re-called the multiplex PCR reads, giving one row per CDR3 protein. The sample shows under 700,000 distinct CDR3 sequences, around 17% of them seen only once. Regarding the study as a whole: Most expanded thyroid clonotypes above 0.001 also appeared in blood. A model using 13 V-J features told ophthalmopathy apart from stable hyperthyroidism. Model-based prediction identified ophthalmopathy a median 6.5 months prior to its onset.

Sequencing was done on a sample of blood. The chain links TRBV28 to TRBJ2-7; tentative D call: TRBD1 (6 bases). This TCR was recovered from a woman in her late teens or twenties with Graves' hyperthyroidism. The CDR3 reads CATDLNRDTYEQYF. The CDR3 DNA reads TGTGCCACCGACCTCAACAGGGACACCTACGAGCAGTACTTC. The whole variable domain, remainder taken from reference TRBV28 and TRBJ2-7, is DVKVTQSSRYLVKRTGEKVFLECVQDMDHENMFWYRQDPGLGLRLIYFSYDVKMKEKGDIPEGYSVSREKKERFSLILESASTNQTSMYLCATDLNRDTYEQYFGPGTRLTVT.